This T cell receptor beta chain was sequenced in a study of T cells in Graves' hyperthyroidism and ophthalmopathy. Study overall: Blood was drawn when the patient was first diagnosed and still untreated. Study results and caveats: Most thyroid-expanded clonotypes above 0.001 were also found in blood.

This CDR3 spans 16 amino acids. Germline CDR1 reads DFQATT; CDR2 reads SNEGSKA (reference sequence). With 7 bases clipped from V and 2 bases from J, the junction kept 6 bases outside the gene matches. There were TCR beta CDR3 regions amplified from RNA transcripts. In the first-round RT-PCR of the TCR CDR3, the HTBI primer set was used. TCRdb itself ran the multiplex PCR reads through MiXCR, one entry per CDR3 protein. The table lists about 710,000 distinct CDR3 sequences, 16% of them singletons. Concerning this clonotype itself: As yet, its antigen is unknown.

Orbital computed tomography, thyroid ultrasound, serum thyroxine and TRAb, and clinical symptoms together informed the diagnoses. The authors took PBMCs from about 9.5 ml fresh peripheral blood. What was sequenced was blood. The V and J genes are TRBV20-1 and TRBJ2-1, with 15 bases fitting TRBD2. The source is a man aged 18 to 30 with Graves' hyperthyroidism. CDR3 DNA: TGCAGTGACGAGGGACTAGCGGGAGGAACCTACAATGAGCAGTTCTTC. It encodes CSDEGLAGGTYNEQFF.